The following is a TCR beta chain sequence with its context. This sample stems from a study of blood T cell repertoires in COVID-19. Study at large: Whether acute or convalescent, the COVID-19 samples came from the United States, Italy and Spain. PBMCs, B-cell-depleted T cells, or T cells were the source of the cDNA or gDNA that made up the material.

Measured with immunoSEQ multiplex PCR; TCRdb has only the in-frame clones, and not every one. Of about 260,000 clones listed, 70% to 90% are singletons. The source of this sequence is a woman aged 45-65 years with acute or convalescent COVID-19. Sequenced sample: peripheral blood.

CDR3 amino acids: CATSRGGLAGEVQETQYF. In DNA, the CDR3 is TGTGCCACCAGCAGAGGCGGACTAGCGGGAGAGGTCCAAGAGACCCAGTACTTC. The V and J genes are TRBV15 and TRBJ2-5, with 13 bases identical to TRBD2. The CDR3 has 18 residues. V was clipped by 1 base and J by 1 base; unmatched bases: 6. Germline CDR1 LNHNV, CDR2 YYDKDF (reference sequence). The variable domain in full, with the rest retrieved from reference TRBV15 and TRBJ2-5, is DAMVIQNPRYQVTQFGKPVTLSCSQTLNHNVMYWYQQKSSQAPKLLFHYYDKDFNNEADTPDNFQSRRPNTSFCFLDIRSPGLGDTAMYLCATSRGGLAGEVQETQYFGPGTRLLVL.